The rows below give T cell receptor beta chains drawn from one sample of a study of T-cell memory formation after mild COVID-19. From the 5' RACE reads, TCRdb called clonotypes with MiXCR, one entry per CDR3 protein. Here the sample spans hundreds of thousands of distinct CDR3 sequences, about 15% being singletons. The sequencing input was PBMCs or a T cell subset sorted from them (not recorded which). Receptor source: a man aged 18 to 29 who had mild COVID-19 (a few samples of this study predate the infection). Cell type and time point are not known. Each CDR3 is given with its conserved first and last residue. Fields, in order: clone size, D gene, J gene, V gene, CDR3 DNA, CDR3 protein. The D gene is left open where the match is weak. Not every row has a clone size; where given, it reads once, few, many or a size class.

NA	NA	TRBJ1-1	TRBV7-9	TGTGCCAGCAGCCTCTTTGGGGGCACTGAAGCTTTCTTT	CASSLFGGTEAFF
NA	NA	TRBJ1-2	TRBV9	TGTGCCAGCAGCGTAGAGCCGGGGTCGGTTGGCTACACCTTC	CASSVEPGSVGYTF
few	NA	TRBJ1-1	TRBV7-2	TGTGCCAGCAGCTTACCCGGACAAGTTGAAGCTTTCTTT	CASSLPGQVEAFF
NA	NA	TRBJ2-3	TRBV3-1	TGTGCCAGCAGCGTTGAGGTTGGTCACACAGATACGCAGTATTTT	CASSVEVGHTDTQYF
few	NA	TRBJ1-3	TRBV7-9	TGTGCCAGCAGCCCAGGGGTCTCTGGAAACACCATATATTTT	CASSPGVSGNTIYF
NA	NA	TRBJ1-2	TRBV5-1	TGCGCCAGCAGCTTGGATCGTGGCTACACCTTC	CASSLDRGYTF
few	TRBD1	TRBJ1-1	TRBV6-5	TGTGCCAGGGTGCCCCGGGACAGGAACACTGAAGCTTTCTTT	CARVPRDRNTEAFF
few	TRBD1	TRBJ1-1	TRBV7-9	TGTGCCAGCAGCTTACCCCCTCCGGGACAGGGGACGAACACTGAAGCTTTCTTT	CASSLPPPGQGTNTEAFF
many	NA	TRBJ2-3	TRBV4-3	TGCGCCAGCAGCCCGACAGTAACAGATACGCAGTATTTT	CASSPTVTDTQYF
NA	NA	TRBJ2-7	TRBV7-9	TGTGCCAGCAGCCCGGACGGACGGTACGAGTGGCCGTACTTC	CASSPDGRYEWPYF
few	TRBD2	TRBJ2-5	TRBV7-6	TGTGCCAGCAGCTTTGGCGGGGGGAACCAAGAGACCCAGTACTTC	CASSFGGGNQETQYF
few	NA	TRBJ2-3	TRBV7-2	TGTGCCAGCAGCTTGCTTAGGGCCTCGGCAGATACGCAGTATTTT	CASSLLRASADTQYF
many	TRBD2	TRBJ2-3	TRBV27	TGTGCCAGCAGTCCCTTAGCGGGGGGGCGTACGCAGTATTTT	CASSPLAGGRTQYF
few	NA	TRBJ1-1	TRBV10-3	TGTGCCATCAGTGAAGGGGGGGCGAGTGGGACTGAAGCTTTCTTT	CAISEGGASGTEAFF
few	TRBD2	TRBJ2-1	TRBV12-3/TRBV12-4	TGTGCCAGCAGCCCCCGGGAGGGCGATAGGAATGAGCAGTTCTTC	CASSPREGDRNEQFF
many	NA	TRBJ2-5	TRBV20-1	TGCAGTGCCTTTATCCGGGGAGGAGAGACCCAGTACTTC	CSAFIRGGETQYF
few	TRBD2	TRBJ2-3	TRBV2	TGTGCCAGCTCTCGGGAGCGGGGGAGCACAGATACGCAGTATTTT	CASSRERGSTDTQYF
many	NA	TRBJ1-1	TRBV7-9	TGTGCCAGCATTAAACAGCCGAACACTGAAGCTTTCTTT	CASIKQPNTEAFF
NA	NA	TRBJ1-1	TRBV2	TGTGCCAGCAGGACGGACGGCCGGGGAGGCACTGAAGCTTTCTTT	CASRTDGRGGTEAFF
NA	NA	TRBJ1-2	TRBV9	TGTGCCAGTAGCGTAACGGGGACTAACTATGGCTACACCTTC	CASSVTGTNYGYTF